A selection of T cell receptor beta chains follows, all from one sample in a study of blood T cell repertoires in COVID-19. Assay used: immunoSEQ multiplex PCR; TCRdb lists only in-frame clones, some missing. The sample consists of fewer than 100,000 clones, 75% to 95% of them appearing once. Sequencing was carried out using peripheral blood. These receptors originate from a woman older than 75 with acute or convalescent COVID-19. Each CDR3 is given without its conserved first and last residue. The order of the fields is D gene, V gene, clone size, J gene, CDR3 protein. The D gene is left open where the match is weak. Rows may omit the clone size; those that give it use once, few, many or a size class.

D: -; V: TRBV28; size: few; J: TRBJ1-2; CDR3: ASSSDSLYGYT
D: TRBD1; V: TRBV5-4; size: -; J: TRBJ2-5; CDR3: ASRAQGASQETQY
D: TRBD1; V: TRBV5-6; size: -; J: TRBJ1-2; CDR3: ASNRQGYGYT
D: -; V: TRBV12-3/TRBV12-4; size: -; J: TRBJ2-2; CDR3: ASSPTGTGELF
D: TRBD2; V: TRBV7-6; size: -; J: TRBJ2-3; CDR3: ASSWTSGETDTQY
D: TRBD1; V: TRBV28; size: -; J: TRBJ2-7; CDR3: ASSLYVWDSSYEQY
D: TRBD1; V: TRBV4-2; size: few; J: TRBJ1-4; CDR3: ASSQDGGGQGGEKLF
D: -; V: TRBV5-1; size: few; J: TRBJ1-1; CDR3: ASMVVANTEAF
D: TRBD2; V: TRBV7-2; size: -; J: TRBJ2-7; CDR3: ASSSGTNSYEQY
D: -; V: TRBV5-1; size: -; J: TRBJ2-1; CDR3: ASSRETGNEQF
D: -; V: TRBV6-4; size: -; J: TRBJ2-2; CDR3: ASRQTNTGELF